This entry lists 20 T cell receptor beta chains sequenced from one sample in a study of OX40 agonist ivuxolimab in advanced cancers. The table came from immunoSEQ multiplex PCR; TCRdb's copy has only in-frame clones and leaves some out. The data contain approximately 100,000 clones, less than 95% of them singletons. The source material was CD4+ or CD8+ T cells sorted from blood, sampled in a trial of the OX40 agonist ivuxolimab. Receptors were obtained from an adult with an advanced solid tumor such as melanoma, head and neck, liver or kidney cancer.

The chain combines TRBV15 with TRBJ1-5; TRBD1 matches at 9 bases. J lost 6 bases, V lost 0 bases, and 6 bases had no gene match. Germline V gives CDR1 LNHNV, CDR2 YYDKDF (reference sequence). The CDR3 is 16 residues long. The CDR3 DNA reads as TGTGCCACCAGCAGAGAAGAGGGACAGGGTCGTCAGCCCCAGCATTTT. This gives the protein CATSREEGQGRQPQHF.

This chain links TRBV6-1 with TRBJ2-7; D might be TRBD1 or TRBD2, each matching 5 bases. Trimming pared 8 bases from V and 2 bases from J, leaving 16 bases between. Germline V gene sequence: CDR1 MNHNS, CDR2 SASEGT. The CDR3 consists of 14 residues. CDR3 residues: CASVPGRATYEQYF. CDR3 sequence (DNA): TGTGCCAGCGTCCCGGGACGAGCCACCTACGAGCAGTACTTC.

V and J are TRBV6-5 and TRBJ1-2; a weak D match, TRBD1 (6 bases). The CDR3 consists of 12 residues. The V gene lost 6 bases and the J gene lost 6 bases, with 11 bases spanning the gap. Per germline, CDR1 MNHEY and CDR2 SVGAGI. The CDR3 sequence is CASSPGEHGYTF. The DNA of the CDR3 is TGTGCCAGCAGCCCAGGGGAACATGGCTACACCTTC.

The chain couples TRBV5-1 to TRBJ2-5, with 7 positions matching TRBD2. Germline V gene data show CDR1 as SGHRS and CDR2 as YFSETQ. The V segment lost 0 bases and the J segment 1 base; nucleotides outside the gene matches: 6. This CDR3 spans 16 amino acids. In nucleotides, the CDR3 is TGCGCCAGCAGCTTGGCGGGGGAGGGCCTCCAAGAGACCCAGTACTTC. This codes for CASSLAGEGLQETQYF.

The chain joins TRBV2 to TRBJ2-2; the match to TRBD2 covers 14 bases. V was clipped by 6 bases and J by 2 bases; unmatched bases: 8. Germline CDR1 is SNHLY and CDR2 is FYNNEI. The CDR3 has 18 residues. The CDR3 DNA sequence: TGTGCCAGCAGGAAAGGGACTAGCGGGAGAAGCAACACCGGGGAGCTGTTTTTT. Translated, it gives CASRKGTSGRSNTGELFF.

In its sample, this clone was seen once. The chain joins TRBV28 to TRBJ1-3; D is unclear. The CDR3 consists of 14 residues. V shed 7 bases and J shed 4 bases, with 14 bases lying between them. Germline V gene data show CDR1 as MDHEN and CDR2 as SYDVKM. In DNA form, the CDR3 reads TGTGCCAGCACTGCTCTAGGTGCGGGAAACACCATATATTTT. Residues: CASTALGAGNTIYF. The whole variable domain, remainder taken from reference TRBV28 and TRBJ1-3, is DVKVTQSSRYLVKRTGEKVFLECVQDMDHENMFWYRQDPGLGLRLIYFSYDVKMKEKGDIPEGYSVSREKKERFSLILESASTNQTSMYLCASTALGAGNTIYFGEGSWLTVV.

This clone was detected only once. The CDR3 spells CASSHTPPRDRLFF. The CDR3 DNA reads TGTGCCAGCAGCCACACTCCCCCCCGGGACAGACTGTTTTTT. The chain has TRBV7-9 and TRBJ1-4; TRBD1 matches at 7 bases. The germline gives CDR1 SEHNR, CDR2 FQNEAQ (reference sequence). J was trimmed by 13 bases and V by 5 bases; bases with no gene match: 13. The CDR3 covers 14 residues.

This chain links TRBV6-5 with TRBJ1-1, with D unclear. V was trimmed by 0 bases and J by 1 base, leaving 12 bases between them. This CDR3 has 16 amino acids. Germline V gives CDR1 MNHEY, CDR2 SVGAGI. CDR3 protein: CASSYSNSKRNTEAFF. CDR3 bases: TGTGCCAGCAGTTACTCGAACTCCAAGAGGAACACTGAAGCTTTCTTT.

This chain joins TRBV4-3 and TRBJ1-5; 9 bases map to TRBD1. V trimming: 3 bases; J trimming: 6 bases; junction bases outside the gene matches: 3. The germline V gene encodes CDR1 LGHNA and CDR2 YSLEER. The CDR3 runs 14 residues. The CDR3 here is CASSQTGGGQPQHF. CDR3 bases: TGCGCCAGCAGCCAGACAGGGGGTGGTCAGCCCCAGCATTTT.

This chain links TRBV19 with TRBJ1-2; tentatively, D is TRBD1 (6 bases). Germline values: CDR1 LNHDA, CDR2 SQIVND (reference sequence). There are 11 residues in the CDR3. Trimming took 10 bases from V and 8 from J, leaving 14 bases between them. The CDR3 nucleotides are TGTGCCACTGGAAGGGGGGTCGGCTACACCTTC. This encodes CATGRGVGYTF.

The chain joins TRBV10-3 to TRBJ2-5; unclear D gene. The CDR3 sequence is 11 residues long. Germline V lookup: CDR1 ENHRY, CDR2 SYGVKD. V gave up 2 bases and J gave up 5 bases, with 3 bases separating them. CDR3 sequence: CAISEGETQYF. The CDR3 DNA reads TGTGCCATCAGTGAGGGGGAGACCCAGTACTTC.

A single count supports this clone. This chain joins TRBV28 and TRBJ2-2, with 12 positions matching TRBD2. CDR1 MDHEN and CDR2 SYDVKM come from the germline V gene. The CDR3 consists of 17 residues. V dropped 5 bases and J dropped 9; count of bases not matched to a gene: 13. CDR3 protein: CASSETGTSGYRRELFF. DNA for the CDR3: TGTGCCAGCAGTGAAACCGGGACTAGCGGGTATAGGCGGGAGCTGTTTTTT.

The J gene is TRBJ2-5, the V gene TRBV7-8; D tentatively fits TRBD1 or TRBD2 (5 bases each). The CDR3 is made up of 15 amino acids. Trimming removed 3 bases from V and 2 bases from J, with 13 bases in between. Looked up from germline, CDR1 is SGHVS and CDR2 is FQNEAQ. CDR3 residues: CASSFDLGRQETQYF. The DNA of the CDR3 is TGTGCCAGCAGCTTTGATCTGGGACGGCAAGAGACCCAGTACTTC.

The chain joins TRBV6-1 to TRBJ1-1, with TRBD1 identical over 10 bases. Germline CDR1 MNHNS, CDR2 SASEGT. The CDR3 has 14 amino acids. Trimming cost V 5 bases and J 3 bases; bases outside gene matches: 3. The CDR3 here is CASSKTGGDTEAFF. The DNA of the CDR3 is TGTGCCAGCAGTAAGACAGGGGGCGACACTGAAGCTTTCTTT.

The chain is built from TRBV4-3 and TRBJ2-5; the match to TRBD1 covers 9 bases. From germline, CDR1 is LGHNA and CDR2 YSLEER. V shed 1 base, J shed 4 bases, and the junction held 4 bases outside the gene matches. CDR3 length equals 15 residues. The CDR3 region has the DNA TGCGCCAGCAGCCAAGGTCACAGGGGGCCAGAGACCCAGTACTTC. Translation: CASSQGHRGPETQYF.

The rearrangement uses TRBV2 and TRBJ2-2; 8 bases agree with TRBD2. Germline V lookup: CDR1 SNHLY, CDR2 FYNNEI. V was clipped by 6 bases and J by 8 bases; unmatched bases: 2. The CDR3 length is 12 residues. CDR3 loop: CASRSSGGELFF. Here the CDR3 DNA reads TGTGCCAGCAGATCTAGCGGGGGGGAGCTGTTTTTT.

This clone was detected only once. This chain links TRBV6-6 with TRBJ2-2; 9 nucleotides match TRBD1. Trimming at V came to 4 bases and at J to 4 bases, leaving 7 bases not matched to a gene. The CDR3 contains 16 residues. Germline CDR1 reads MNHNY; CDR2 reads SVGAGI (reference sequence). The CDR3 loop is CASSWRQGGSTGELFF. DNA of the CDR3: TGTGCCAGCAGTTGGCGACAGGGGGGGTCCACCGGGGAGCTGTTTTTT.

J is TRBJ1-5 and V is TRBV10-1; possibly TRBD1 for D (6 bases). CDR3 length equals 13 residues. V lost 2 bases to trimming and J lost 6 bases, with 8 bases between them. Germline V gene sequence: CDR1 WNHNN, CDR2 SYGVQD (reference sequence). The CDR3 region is CASSEGTTQPQHF. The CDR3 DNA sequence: TGCGCCAGCAGTGAGGGGACAACTCAGCCCCAGCATTTT.

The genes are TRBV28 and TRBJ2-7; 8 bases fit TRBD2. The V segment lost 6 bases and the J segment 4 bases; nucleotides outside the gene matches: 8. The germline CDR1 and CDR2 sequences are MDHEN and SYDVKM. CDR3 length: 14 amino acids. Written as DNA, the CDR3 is TGTGCCAGCAGAAGCGGGAGAACGTTATACGAGCAGTACTTC. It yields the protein CASRSGRTLYEQYF.

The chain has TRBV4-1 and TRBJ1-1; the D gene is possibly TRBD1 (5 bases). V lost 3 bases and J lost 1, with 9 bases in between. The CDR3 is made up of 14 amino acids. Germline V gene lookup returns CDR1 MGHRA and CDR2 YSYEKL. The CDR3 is CASSHGGGNTEAFF. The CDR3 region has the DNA TGCGCCAGCAGCCATGGGGGGGGGAACACTGAAGCTTTCTTT.